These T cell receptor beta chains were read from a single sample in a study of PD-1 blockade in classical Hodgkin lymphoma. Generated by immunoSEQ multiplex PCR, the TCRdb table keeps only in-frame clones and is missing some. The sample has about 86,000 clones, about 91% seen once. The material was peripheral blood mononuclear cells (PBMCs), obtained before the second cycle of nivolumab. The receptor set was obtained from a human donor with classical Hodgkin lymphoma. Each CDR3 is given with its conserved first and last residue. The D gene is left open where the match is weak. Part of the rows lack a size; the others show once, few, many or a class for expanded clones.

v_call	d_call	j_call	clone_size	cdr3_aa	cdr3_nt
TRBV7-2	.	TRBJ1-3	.	CASSLVGQGSGNTIYF	TGTGCCAGCAGCTTAGTAGGCCAGGGTTCTGGAAACACCATATATTTT
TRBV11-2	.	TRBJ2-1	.	CASSWQPNEQFF	TGTGCCAGCAGCTGGCAGCCCAATGAGCAGTTCTTC
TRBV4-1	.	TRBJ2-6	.	CASRQTRGSGANVLTF	TGCGCCAGCAGGCAGACGCGGGGCTCTGGGGCCAACGTCCTGACTTTC
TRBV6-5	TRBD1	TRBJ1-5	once	CASRSGTGDNQPQHF	TGTGCCAGCAGATCCGGGACAGGAGACAATCAGCCCCAGCATTTT
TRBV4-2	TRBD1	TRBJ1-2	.	CASSQRDSNGYTF	TGTGCCAGCAGCCAAAGGGACAGCAATGGCTACACCTTC
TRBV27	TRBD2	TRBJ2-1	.	CASSSSGSSEQFF	TGTGCCAGCAGCTCTAGCGGGAGCAGTGAGCAGTTCTTC
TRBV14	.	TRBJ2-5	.	CASSQIAGTRPEETQYF	TGTGCCAGCAGCCAAATTGCAGGAACCCGCCCCGAGGAGACCCAGTACTTC
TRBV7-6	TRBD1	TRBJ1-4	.	CASSPSSDRFEKLFF	TGTGCCAGCAGCCCCTCCTCGGACAGGTTTGAAAAACTGTTTTTT
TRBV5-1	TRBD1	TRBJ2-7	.	CASSWGGQGSYEQYF	TGCGCCAGCAGTTGGGGGGGACAGGGAAGCTACGAGCAGTACTTC
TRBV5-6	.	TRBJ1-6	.	CASSLGQTNSPLHF	TGTGCCAGCAGCTTGGGACAGACTAATTCACCCCTCCACTTT
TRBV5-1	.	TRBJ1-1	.	CASSDTPGARGAYPNTEAFF	TGCGCCAGCAGCGACACTCCAGGGGCCCGGGGCGCCTATCCGAACACTGAAGCTTTCTTT
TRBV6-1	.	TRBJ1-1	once	CASSVRLTRPDTEAFF	TGTGCCAGCAGTGTGCGTTTGACACGACCGGACACTGAAGCTTTCTTT
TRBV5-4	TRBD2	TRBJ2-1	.	CASSFGLANEQFF	TGTGCCAGCAGCTTCGGACTAGCGAATGAGCAGTTCTTC
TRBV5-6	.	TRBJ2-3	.	CASSGGTSSTDTQYF	TGTGCCAGCAGCGGCGGGACTTCTAGCACAGATACGCAGTATTTT
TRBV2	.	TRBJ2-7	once	CASSEGPGASYEQYF	TGTGCCAGCAGTGAAGGCCCGGGGGCCTCCTACGAGCAGTACTTC
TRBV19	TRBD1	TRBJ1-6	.	CASSRQGAGSYNSPLHF	TGTGCCAGTAGTCGACAGGGGGCGGGTTCCTATAATTCACCCCTCCACTTT
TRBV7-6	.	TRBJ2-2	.	CASSKGPYTGELFF	TGTGCCAGCAGCAAAGGACCCTACACCGGGGAGCTGTTTTTT
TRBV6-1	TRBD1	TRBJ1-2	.	CASSEESGGYGYTF	TGTGCCAGCAGTGAAGAGTCAGGGGGCTATGGCTACACCTTC
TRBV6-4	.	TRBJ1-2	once	CASRPGTSLYGYTF	TGTGCCAGCAGACCCGGGACCTCACTCTATGGCTACACCTTC
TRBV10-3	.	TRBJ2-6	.	CAISESGTGSSGANVLTF	TGTGCCATCAGTGAGTCGGGGACCGGATCATCTGGGGCCAACGTCCTGACTTTC
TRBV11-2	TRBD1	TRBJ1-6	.	CASSHWTGIPNSPLHF	TGTGCCAGCAGCCACTGGACAGGGATCCCTAATTCACCCCTCCACTTT
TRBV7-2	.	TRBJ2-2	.	CASSLLPPTFTGELFF	TGTGCCAGCAGCTTACTCCCTCCTACTTTCACCGGGGAGCTGTTTTTT
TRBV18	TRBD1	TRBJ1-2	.	CASSPGQGGYGYTF	TGTGCCAGCTCCCCGGGACAGGGAGGATATGGCTACACCTTC
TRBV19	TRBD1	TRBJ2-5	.	CASSISGRGLETQYF	TGTGCCAGTAGTATATCCGGCAGGGGGTTGGAGACCCAGTACTTC
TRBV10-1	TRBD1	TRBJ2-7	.	CASSEGTGSAYEQYF	TGCGCCAGCAGTGAAGGGACAGGTTCCGCCTACGAGCAGTACTTC
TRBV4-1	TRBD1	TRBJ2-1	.	CASSQPGQVNDEQFF	TGCGCCAGCAGCCAACCGGGACAGGTGAACGATGAGCAGTTCTTC
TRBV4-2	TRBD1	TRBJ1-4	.	CASSQAGQGDEKLFF	TGTGCCAGCAGCCAAGCTGGACAGGGGGACGAAAAACTGTTTTTT
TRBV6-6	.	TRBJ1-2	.	CASTPAGGSNYGYTF	TGTGCCAGCACGCCAGCGGGCGGGTCTAACTATGGCTACACCTTC
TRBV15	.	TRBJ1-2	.	CATSRNPPLRFYGYTF	TGTGCCACCAGCAGGAACCCCCCCCTTAGGTTCTATGGCTACACCTTC
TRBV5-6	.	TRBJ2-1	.	CASSLDDKNNEQFF	TGTGCCAGCAGCCTCGATGACAAGAACAATGAGCAGTTCTTC
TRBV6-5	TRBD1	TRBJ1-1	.	CASRTTGGGEAFF	TGTGCCAGCAGGACGACAGGGGGAGGTGAAGCTTTCTTT
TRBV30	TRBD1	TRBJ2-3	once	CAWSGFGKDREVTDTQYF	TGTGCCTGGAGTGGATTTGGGAAGGACAGGGAGGTGACAGATACGCAGTATTTT
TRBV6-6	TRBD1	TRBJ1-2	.	CASSGQGYGYTF	TGTGCCAGCTCGGGACAGGGCTATGGCTACACCTTC
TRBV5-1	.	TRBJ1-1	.	CASGNQGSNTEAFF	TGCGCCAGCGGGAACCAGGGTTCGAACACTGAAGCTTTCTTT
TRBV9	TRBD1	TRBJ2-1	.	CASSVEIPGQGGNEQFF	TGTGCCAGCAGCGTAGAAATCCCGGGACAGGGGGGCAATGAGCAGTTCTTC
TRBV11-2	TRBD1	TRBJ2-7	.	CASSLGRQGEAGYEQYF	TGTGCCAGCAGCTTAGGGCGACAGGGGGAGGCCGGGTACGAGCAGTACTTC
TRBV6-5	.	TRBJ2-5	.	CASSYGETQYF	TGTGCCAGCAGTTACGGAGAGACCCAGTACTTC
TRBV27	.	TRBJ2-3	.	CASTPFEPLAWGTDTQYF	TGTGCCAGCACTCCTTTTGAACCGCTAGCGTGGGGCACAGATACGCAGTATTTT
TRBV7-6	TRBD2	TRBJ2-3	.	CASSRTSGIGTQYF	TGTGCCAGCAGCCGGACTAGCGGGATTGGTACGCAGTATTTT
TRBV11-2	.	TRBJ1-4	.	CASSLIPRGPTNEKLFF	TGTGCCAGCAGCTTAATTCCGCGTGGGCCAACTAATGAAAAACTGTTTTTT
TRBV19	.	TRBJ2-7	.	CASSPPGLVFGEQYF	TGTGCCAGTAGCCCGCCGGGCCTCGTCTTTGGAGAGCAGTACTTC
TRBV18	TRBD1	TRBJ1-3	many	CASSPIGDRAGNTIYF	TGTGCCAGCTCACCAATAGGTGACAGGGCTGGAAACACCATATATTTT
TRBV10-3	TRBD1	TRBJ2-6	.	CAISYTGAGANVLTF	TGTGCCATCAGCTACACAGGGGCCGGGGCCAACGTCCTGACTTTC
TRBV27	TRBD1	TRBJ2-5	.	CASSQLRTGGFQETQYF	TGTGCCAGCAGTCAACTCCGGACAGGGGGCTTTCAAGAGACCCAGTACTTC
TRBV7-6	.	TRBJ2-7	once	CASSSYQSYEQYF	TGTGCCAGCAGCTCCTACCAATCCTACGAGCAGTACTTC
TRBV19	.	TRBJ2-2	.	CASSFGVGELFF	TGTGCCAGTAGTTTTGGGGTGGGGGAGCTGTTTTTT
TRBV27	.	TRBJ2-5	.	CASSLFSSPQETQYF	TGTGCCAGCAGTTTATTCAGTTCCCCCCAAGAGACCCAGTACTTC
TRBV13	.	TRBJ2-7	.	CASSFGGLGPGEQYF	TGTGCCAGCAGCTTTGGGGGTCTGGGTCCGGGCGAGCAGTACTTC
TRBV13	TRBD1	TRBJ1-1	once	CASSSRDRAEAFF	TGTGCCAGCAGCTCGAGGGACAGGGCAGAAGCTTTCTTT
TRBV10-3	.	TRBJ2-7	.	CAISEGAYEQYF	TGTGCCATCAGTGAAGGGGCCTACGAGCAGTACTTC
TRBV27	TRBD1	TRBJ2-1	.	CASSPGQQYNEQFF	TGTGCCAGCAGCCCGGGACAGCAGTACAATGAGCAGTTCTTC
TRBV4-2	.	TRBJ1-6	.	CASSPLRRGPEEGIPPLHF	TGTGCCAGCAGCCCGCTTCGGCGGGGCCCCGAGGAGGGTATTCCACCCCTCCACTTT
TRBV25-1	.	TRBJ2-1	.	CASMTIYNEQFF	TGTGCCAGCATGACAATCTACAATGAGCAGTTCTTC